This TCR beta chain originates from a study of shared clonotypes between healthy human individuals. Study findings and constraints: As a rule, naive subsets had a larger estimated richness than memory subsets. In a handful of donors, around 5.5% of naive CD4 clonotypes appeared in common.

Sequenced by immunoSEQ multiplex PCR; TCRdb stores in-frame clones only, minus some. The sample has 2,100,000 or so clones, 95% seen once. Regarding this clone: No antigen is known for it.

From germline, CDR1 is SGHRS and CDR2 YFSETQ. This CDR3 contains 14 residues. V was shortened by 4 bases and J by 3 bases, with 10 bases between the two germline ends. This clonotype originated in a young man in good health. This chain uses TRBV5-1 with TRBJ2-2, with D possibly being TRBD2 (5 bases). Sequenced: naive CD4+ T cells sorted from blood. Specified subset: CD45RA+ positively selected. Here the CDR3 reads CASSRGTDTGELFF. DNA of the CDR3: TGCGCCAGCAGCCGGGGTACGGACACCGGGGAGCTGTTTTTT.